This TCR beta chain appears in the sequencing data of a study of somatic mutations in cytotoxic T cells in rheumatoid arthritis. Study-level results: Rheumatoid arthritis patients and age-matched healthy controls showed no significant difference in CD8+ T-cell clonality.

Here immunoSEQ multiplex PCR was the method, and the copy in TCRdb shows in-frame clones only, minus some. The data contain over 20,000 clones, 82% of them singletons. The V gene's germline CDR1 is LNHNV and CDR2 YYDKDF (reference sequence). V lost 0 bases and J 5 bases, leaving 12 bases between the germline ends. This CDR3 has 15 residues. About this clone: The antigen remains unidentified.

The material sequenced was CD8+ T cells sorted from blood. The genes are TRBV15 and TRBJ2-3; possibly TRBD2 for D (5 bases). This TCR was recovered from a man aged 50 to 60 in good health. The CDR3 sequence is CATSRDRGAIDTQYF. In nucleotides, the CDR3 is TGTGCCACCAGCAGAGATCGGGGAGCTATAGATACGCAGTATTTT.